This paragraph covers one TCR beta chain sequence. The antigen it binds to is not known. It has no much larger one-base neighbor in the sample; base qualities were not kept. Library preparation used the immunoSEQ multiplex PCR assay. A mixture of 60 forward primers for TCR Vbeta segments and 13 reverse primers for TCR Jbeta segments was used in the multiplex PCR. A multiplex PCR assay on genomic DNA amplified the CDR3 region of rearranged TCR beta genes. The amplified TCR beta libraries were sequenced on the Illumina HiSeq System as 87-base-pair reads. In the source study's methods: In a later analysis, some 80 million unique TCR beta chains were counted across the 500 to 700 repertoires, and roughly 10 million of these chains were shared by at least two donors. To remove PCR and sequencing errors, raw reads were error-corrected and collapsed into unique sequences using a nearest-neighbor algorithm that merged closely related sequences. To assign V, D and J gene segments, CDR3 sequences were aligned to IMGT reference sequences. Each retained sequence needed at least a six-nucleotide match to both a V gene segment and a J gene segment. A rearrangement counted as productive if the CDR3 had no stop codons and remained in frame with V and J, and every other rearrangement counted as non-productive. CDR3 was defined by IMGT convention, running from the second conserved V-encoded cysteine to the conserved J-encoded phenylalanine. The earlier analysis of some 600 of the donors excluded sequences that lacked an unambiguous match to a single V gene segment. In an earlier analysis of approximately 610 of the donors, V segments were called functional above 56.7% productive rearrangements and were called segregating when the between-donor standard deviation exceeded 5%. A statistical classification framework was developed to diagnose cytomegalovirus status using the catalog of TCR beta chain sequences. V and J gene assignment, in a later analysis, came from comparing TCR nucleotide sequences with IMGT/GENE-DB human TR gene sequences. The TCRdist pipeline was used in a later analysis to assign CDR3 sequences and most-parsimonious VDJ recombination scenarios. A later analysis defined each TCR beta chain by its CDR3 amino acid sequence plus V-gene family, and excluded reads lacking a unique V-gene family. In a later analysis, several hundred highly shared, low-generation-probability nucleotide sequences were removed to address suspected cross-contamination and a sequencing artifact. A later analysis calculated a clonal expansion index for each public chain from normalized within-repertoire ranks of inferred template counts. In a later analysis, generation probabilities were computed using a VDJ recombination model fitted to out-of-frame rearrangements, and the results were checked against IGoR. In a later analysis, TCR-TCR, TCR-HLA and TCR-CMV co-occurrence was scored with hypergeometric tests, and a repertoire-size bias correction was applied to TCR pairs. To estimate false discovery rates, a later analysis permuted the HLA or CMV assignments 20 times. In a later analysis, co-occurring TCRs were grouped using DBSCAN, and TCRdist sequence similarity was added for clustering within HLA-allele-positive subsets. Repertoires with fewer than 30,000 or more than 120,000 public chains were left out of co-occurrence clustering, as were about 5 repertoires with anomalous nucleotide sharing. TCRdb retrieved this table from immuneACCESS and kept in-frame rearrangements only. Not all clones are present; in checked studies, unresolved V genes account for under half, and no reason is known for the remainder. The V and J calls and clone size were taken over from that table, and D and trimming were inferred from the DNA. For this sample there are around 150,000 clones; 75% to 90% appear just once. The ten largest make up 9.3% of the sample.

Reading from cysteine to phenylalanine, the CDR3 counts 16 amino acids. Solely the CDR3 DNA is kept, with 48 bases framed from the first base. Here V drops 7 bases and J drops 1 base, and the junction holds 11 bases not matched to any gene. The germline V gene (reference sequence) sets CDR1 to LNHDA and CDR2 to SQIVND. The cohort consisted of hundreds of healthy bone marrow donors. At the time of sampling, all cohort members were nominally healthy, though unrecorded immune exposures were likely present. The donor was CMV seropositive and belonged to the group of over 250 seropositive cohort members. Every donor gave a peripheral blood sample, and the peripheral blood mononuclear cells from that sample were used for TCR beta sequencing. Genomic DNA was extracted from the blood cell samples with the Qiagen DNeasy Blood Extraction Kit. The entry originates in a study of cytomegalovirus exposure and HLA in healthy donors (dated by TCRdb to between 2016 and 2019). General notes on the study: In an earlier analysis of under 600 of the donors, 276 Gb of sequence data and roughly 100 million unique TCR beta sequences from about 180 million T cells were reported. About 330 gigabases of sequencing data and around 90 million unique TCR sequences made up an early release that covered approximately 700 HLA-typed donors. Of the approximately 400 genotyped donors, approximately 83% fell in the genetic ancestry cluster associated with self-reported Caucasian donors. The study aimed to test whether signatures of past pathogen exposure could be identified by cataloging public T cell receptors. Using immunosequencing, the study profiled T cell repertoires from about 650 subjects and related those repertoires to cytomegalovirus serostatus. Besides the first cohort of 550 to 750 subjects, a separate validation cohort made up of roughly 120 different subjects was used. High-throughput TCR immunosequencing, statistical association of individual TCRs with disease status, and machine learning were combined to predict cytomegalovirus infection status. To study patterns of TCR occurrence, a later analysis re-analyzed previously published TCR beta repertoires from just over 650 donors and added high-resolution HLA genotyping. Rather than using new phenotypic data, the later analysis identified candidate immune exposures from TCR beta sequences and from how often those sequences occurred across donors. An earlier analysis of a few hundred of the donors applied high-throughput TCR beta sequencing to assess whether each TCR beta V gene segment acted as functional or pseudogenic. Donor age, sex, ethnicity and CMV serostatus were compiled alongside the repertoire data. Genome-wide SNP genotypes for about three fifths of the 666 donors were used in a later genetic analysis, which treated that subset as a discovery cohort. All discovery cohort repertoires had been generated on a single sequencing platform. Both class I and class II loci were covered by HLA typing, at four-digit resolution. Typing coverage varied by locus: roughly 629-630 donors for A, B, C, DRB1 and DQB1; roughly 520 for DQA1; over 600 for DPA1; under 490 for DPB1. Roughly 5 DR-DQ haplotypes were handled as single units for association and clustering, since linkage in the cohort was strong. Among 398 genotyped donors of the cohort, an average of 235,054 unique TCR beta nucleotide sequences were sequenced per donor, 15% to 20% of them non-productive.

Results the study describes overall, beyond this receptor: A later analysis found that HLA-associated TCR beta chains were more clonally expanded and had lower generation probabilities than equally common non-associated chains. In vitro tests confirmed that a few of the cytomegalovirus-associated TCR beta chains recognize cytomegalovirus antigens. Sequencing depth was assumed to be roughly uniform across donors in the presence/absence analyses, though that assumption may not hold. An earlier analysis of approximately 530 of the donors showed that most TCR beta V segments appeared in productive rearrangements either about 87% or about 30% of the time, which broadly matched IMGT annotations. A further reported finding was that TCR beta sequences accurately predicted the HLA-A and HLA-B alleles for most subjects in the first cohort. When HLA alleles, especially DR and DQ, strongly co-occurred, TCR associations were difficult to assign to individual alleles. The authors suggested that the approach could potentially be extended to other disease states and immunological phenotypes. A later genetic analysis reported fewer N-insertions in productive TCRs among donors in an Asian-associated ancestry cluster than the roughly 650-donor mean. Cytomegalovirus status was reported to be diagnosed by the classifier with high specificity and sensitivity in both the original and validation cohorts. The cohort was sequenced for TCR beta chains only, and without alpha or paired-chain data the features that could be detected were limited. Immune exposure information for the cohort was limited to CMV serostatus. A later analysis reported that several top co-occurrence clusters appeared linked to parvovirus B19, influenza, CMV and Epstein-Barr virus. Because counts were too low, roughly 17 rarely observed V segments, including chromosome 9 orphons, were left out of the earlier analysis of 500 to 750 of the donors. While some public TCRs were present in many individuals, most TCR sequences turned up only very rarely across donors. A total of 150 to 200 TCR beta chains were listed by the study as associated with cytomegalovirus. The sequencing pipeline was judged likely to have produced a cluster of highly shared sequence variants as a technical artifact. A later analysis found that TCR association rates varied across HLA loci, with DRB1 alleles showing the most associated TCRs and HLA-C alleles the fewest. Most CMV-associated TCR beta chains appeared to be HLA-restricted in a later analysis, and the HLA associations seemed to be driven largely by CMV exposure. Correlated functional status among segregating V segments might be attributable to linkage disequilibrium, but an unknown experimental factor could not be ruled out. HLA typing was unavailable for some donors at each locus, so association tests used only the typed subset. Some IMGT-functional V segments, including TRBV6-2 and TRBV6-3, could not be told apart with the 87-base-pair reads, so those segments were excluded. In a later analysis, about 16,000 TCR beta sequences were associated with specific HLA alleles at a false discovery rate of 0.05. A later genetic analysis associated a missense DCLRE1C variant with V-gene and J-gene trimming of TCR beta chains, and an independent cohort replicated the association.

The sequence came from a man in his late teens or twenties in good health and CMV-seropositive. The sequencing sample was made of PBMCs. The sequence links TRBV19 to TRBJ1-2; TRBD1 agrees with 8 junctional bases. The sequenced DNA: TGTGCCAGTAATTCCCGGGACAGGACCATTAACTATGGCTACACCTTC. Its protein product is CASNSRDRTINYGYTF.